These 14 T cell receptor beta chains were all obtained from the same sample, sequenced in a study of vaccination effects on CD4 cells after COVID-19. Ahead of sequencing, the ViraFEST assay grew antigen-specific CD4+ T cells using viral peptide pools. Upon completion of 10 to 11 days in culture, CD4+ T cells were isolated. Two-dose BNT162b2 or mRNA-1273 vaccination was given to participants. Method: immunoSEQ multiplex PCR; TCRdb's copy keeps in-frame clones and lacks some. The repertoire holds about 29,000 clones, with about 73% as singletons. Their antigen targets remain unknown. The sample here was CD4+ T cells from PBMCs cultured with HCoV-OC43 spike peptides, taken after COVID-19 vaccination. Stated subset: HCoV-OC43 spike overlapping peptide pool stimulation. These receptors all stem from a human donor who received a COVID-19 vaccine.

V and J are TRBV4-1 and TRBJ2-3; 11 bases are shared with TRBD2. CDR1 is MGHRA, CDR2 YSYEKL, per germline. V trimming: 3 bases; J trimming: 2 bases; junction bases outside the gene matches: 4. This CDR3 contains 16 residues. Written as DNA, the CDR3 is TGCGCCAGCAGCCACCCGGGACTAGCGGTCACAGATACGCAGTATTTT. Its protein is CASSHPGLAVTDTQYF.

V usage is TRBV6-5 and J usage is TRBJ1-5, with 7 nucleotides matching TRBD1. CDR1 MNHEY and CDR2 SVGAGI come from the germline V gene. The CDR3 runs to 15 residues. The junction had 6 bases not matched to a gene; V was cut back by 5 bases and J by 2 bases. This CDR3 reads CASSTTGNGNQPQHF. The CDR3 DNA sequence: TGTGCCAGCAGTACGACAGGGAATGGCAATCAGCCCCAGCATTTT.

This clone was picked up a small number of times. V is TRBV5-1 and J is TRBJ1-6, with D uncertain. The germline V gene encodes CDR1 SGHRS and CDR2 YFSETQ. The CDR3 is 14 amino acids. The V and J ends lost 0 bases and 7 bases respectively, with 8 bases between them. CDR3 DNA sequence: TGCGCCAGCAGCTTGGATGCAGCGAATTCACCCCTCCACTTT. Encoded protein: CASSLDAANSPLHF. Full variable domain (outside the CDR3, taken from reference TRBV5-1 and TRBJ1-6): KAGVTQTPRYLIKTRGQQVTLSCSPISGHRSVSWYQQTPGQGLQFLFEYFSETQRNKGNFPGRFSGRQFSNSRSEMNVSTLELGDSALYLCASSLDAANSPLHFGNGTRLTVT.

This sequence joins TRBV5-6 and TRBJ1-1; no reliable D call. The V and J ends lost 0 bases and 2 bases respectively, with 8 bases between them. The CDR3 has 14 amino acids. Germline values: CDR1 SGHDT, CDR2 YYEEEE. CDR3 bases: TGTGCCAGCAGCTTGGCCGACCCAAACACTGAAGCTTTCTTT. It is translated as CASSLADPNTEAFF.

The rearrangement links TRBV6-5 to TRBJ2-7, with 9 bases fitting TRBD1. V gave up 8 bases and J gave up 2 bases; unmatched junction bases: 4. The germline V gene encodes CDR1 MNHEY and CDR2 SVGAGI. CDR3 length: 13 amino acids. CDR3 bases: TGTGCCAGCCAAACAGGGGGCCCCTACGAGCAGTACTTC. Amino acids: CASQTGGPYEQYF.

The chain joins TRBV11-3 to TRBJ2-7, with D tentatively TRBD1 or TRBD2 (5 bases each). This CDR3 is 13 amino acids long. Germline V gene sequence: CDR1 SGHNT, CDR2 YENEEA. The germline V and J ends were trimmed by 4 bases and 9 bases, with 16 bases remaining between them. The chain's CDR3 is CASSYVSGTVQYF. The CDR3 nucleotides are TGTGCCAGCAGCTACGTTTCTGGGACGGTGCAGTACTTC.

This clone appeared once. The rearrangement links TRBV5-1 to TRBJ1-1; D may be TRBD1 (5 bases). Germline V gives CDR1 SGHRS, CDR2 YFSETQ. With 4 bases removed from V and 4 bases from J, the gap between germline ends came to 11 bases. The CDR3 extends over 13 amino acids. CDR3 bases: TGCGCCAGCAGCCAGGGACTGGGCACTGAAGCTTTCTTT. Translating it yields CASSQGLGTEAFF.

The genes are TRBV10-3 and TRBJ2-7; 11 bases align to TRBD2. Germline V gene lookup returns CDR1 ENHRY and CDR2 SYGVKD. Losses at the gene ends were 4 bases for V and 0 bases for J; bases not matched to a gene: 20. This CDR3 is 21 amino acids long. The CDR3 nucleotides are TGTGCCATCAGTGCCAACCCCCCGGTTCTAGCGGGAGGATCGGGCTCCTACGAGCAGTACTTC. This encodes CAISANPPVLAGGSGSYEQYF.

Written as DNA, the CDR3 is TGTGCCACCAGTGTTTCCGGGGGAATCGGTAGCTACACCTTC. It yields the protein CATSVSGGIGSYTF. The chain uses TRBV24-1 and TRBJ1-2; TRBD1 is a possible D gene (5 bases). CDR1 and CDR2 (germline): KGHDR, SFDVKD. The CDR3 consists of 14 residues. V gave up 5 bases and J gave up 9 bases, with 18 bases separating them.

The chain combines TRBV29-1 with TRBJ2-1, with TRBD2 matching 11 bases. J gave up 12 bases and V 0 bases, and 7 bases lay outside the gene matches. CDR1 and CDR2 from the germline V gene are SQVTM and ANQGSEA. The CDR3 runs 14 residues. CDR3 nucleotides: TGCAGCGTTGAAGAAGTAGCGGGGGGGCCTCCGCAGTTCTTC. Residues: CSVEEVAGGPPQFF.

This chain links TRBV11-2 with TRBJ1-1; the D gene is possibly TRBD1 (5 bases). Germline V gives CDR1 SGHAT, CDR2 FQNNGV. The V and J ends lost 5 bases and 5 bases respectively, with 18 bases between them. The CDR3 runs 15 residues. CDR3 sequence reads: CASSPGSGFGTEAFF. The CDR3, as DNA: TGTGCCAGCAGCCCTGGTTCAGGGTTTGGTACTGAAGCTTTCTTT.

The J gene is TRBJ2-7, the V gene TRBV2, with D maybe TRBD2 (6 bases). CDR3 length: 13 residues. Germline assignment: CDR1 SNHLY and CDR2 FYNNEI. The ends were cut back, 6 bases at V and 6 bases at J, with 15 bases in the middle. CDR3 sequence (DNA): TGTGCCAGCAGGGTGACTAGGGAGGCCGAGCAGTACTTC. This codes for CASRVTREAEQYF.

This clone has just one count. The CDR3 DNA follows: TGTGCCAGCACTCTGGAGGTCGGGACCTACGAGCAGTACTTC. It yields the protein CASTLEVGTYEQYF. The chain links TRBV2 to TRBJ2-7, with a tentative D call TRBD2 (5 bases). V lost 7 bases and J lost 2, with 15 bases in between. Germline V gives CDR1 SNHLY, CDR2 FYNNEI. The CDR3 is made up of 14 amino acids.

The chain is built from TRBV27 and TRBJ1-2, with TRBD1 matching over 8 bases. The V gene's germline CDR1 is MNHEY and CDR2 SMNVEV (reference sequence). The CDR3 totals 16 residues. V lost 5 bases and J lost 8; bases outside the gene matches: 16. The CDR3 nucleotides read TGTGCCAGCAGTCAAAACCGACCACGGACAGGGAACGGCTACACCTTC. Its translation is CASSQNRPRTGNGYTF.